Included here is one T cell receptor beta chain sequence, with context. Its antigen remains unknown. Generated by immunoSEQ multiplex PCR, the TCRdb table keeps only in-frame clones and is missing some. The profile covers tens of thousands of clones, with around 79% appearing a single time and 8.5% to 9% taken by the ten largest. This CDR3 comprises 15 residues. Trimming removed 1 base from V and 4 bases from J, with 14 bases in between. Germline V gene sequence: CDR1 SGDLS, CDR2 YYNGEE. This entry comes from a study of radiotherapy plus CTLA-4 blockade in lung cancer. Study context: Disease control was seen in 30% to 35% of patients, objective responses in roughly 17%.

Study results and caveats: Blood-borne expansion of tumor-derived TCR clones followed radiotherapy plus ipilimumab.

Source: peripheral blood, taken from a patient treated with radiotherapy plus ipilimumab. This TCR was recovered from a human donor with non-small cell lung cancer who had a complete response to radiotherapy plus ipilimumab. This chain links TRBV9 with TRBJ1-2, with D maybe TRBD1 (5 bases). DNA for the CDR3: TGTGCCAGCAGCGTACTAAGTCCAGGGTCCTATGGCTACACCTTC. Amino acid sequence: CASSVLSPGSYGYTF.